Given below is one T cell receptor (beta chain) in context. Its recognized antigen is unknown. Per-base quality was not reported, and no clone a single base away is much larger than it. This sample is drawn from a study of monozygotic twins with cystic fibrosis (dated by TCRdb to about 2021). About the full investigation: Barcoded libraries were prepared with roughly 14 PCR cycles from approximately 2.7 micrograms of fragmented DNA. The cohort included ten female and six male twin pairs, mostly children and adolescents, aged about 2.0 to 40 years with a median of 9.1 years. The study compared TCR beta repertoires within and between 16 monozygotic twin pairs with cystic fibrosis to assess genetic influence on V and J gene usage. Data for three of the twin pairs had previously been reported in another context. On the day of blood sampling, twins were ranked among 1,060 cohort participants for weight-for-height and for FEVPerc (FEV1 disease centile). On the study overall, not on this receptor specifically: Simpson clonality was generally low (median approximately 0.009), suggesting a naive-dominated repertoire, with higher clonality in the most severely affected patients. The cohort was small, and the number of shared CDR3s showed no association with age, concordance or disease severity. In 13 of 16 pairs, V gene usage most closely resembled the co-twin's, and the same held for J usage in 8 of 16 pairs, a pattern suggesting genetic constraints. Significantly higher nucleotide-identical clonotype sharing was observed within monozygotic CF twin pairs than between unrelated CF individuals (P = 0.000026, Mann-Whitney).

The germline V gene gives CDR1 as SGHVS and CDR2 as FNYEAQ. The CDR3 spans 16 residues, from the cysteine through the phenylalanine. Here the CDR3 DNA is all that survives: 48 bases in frame from base 1. V trim: 6 bases; J trim: 0 bases; unmatched bases: 7. The twin pairs came from the European Cystic Fibrosis Twin and Sibling Study Cohort, a cohort that recruited patients from over a hundred CF clinics across 14 European countries. Both zygosity and CFTR genotype were checked in-house, and zygosity was tested with multiplex PCR across nine short tandem repeat loci. Peripheral blood was sampled from each twin, with clinical parameters recorded on the day of blood sampling. Phenol/chloroform extraction was used to isolate genomic DNA from peripheral blood cells, and the DNA was then kept in TE buffer at 4 degrees C. TCR beta CDR3 regions were amplified by multiplex PCR with the immunoSEQ immune profiling system according to the manufacturer's instructions. An Illumina NextSeq system was used to carry out the sequencing. For the original study's pipeline: Sequence data were processed on the immunoSEQ Analyzer platform, and clonality was calculated as the square root of Simpson's index of productive rearrangements. Similarity in V and J usage was measured by Jensen-Shannon distance, and OLGA was used to compute CDR3 generation probabilities. The immuneACCESS database (August 2020) and VDJdb (December 2020) were searched for shared CDR3 sequences. The source is immuneACCESS, and TCRdb retained only in-frame sequences with V and J called. Part of the clones is not carried over; for the studies checked, unresolved V genes explain less than half of this, and the remainder is unexplained. The DNA gave D and trimming, while V, J and clone size come from that table. The sample contains approximately 36,000 clones, about 90% of them found a single time. Approximately 0.19% of the sample comes from the top ten.

The chain joins TRBV7-6 to TRBJ1-3; 8 middle bases align to TRBD1. Sequences were obtained from blood. The sequence derives from a boy aged 2-15 years with cystic fibrosis. Here is the DNA: TGTGCCAGCAGACAGGGGACAGGCATCTCTGGAAACACCATATATTTT. The resulting protein is CASRQGTGISGNTIYF. Full variable domain (CDR3 extended with the reference TRBV7-6 and TRBJ1-3 proteins): GAGVSQSPRYKVTKRGQDVALRCDPISGHVSLYWYRQALGQGPEFLTYFNYEAQQDKSGLPNDRFSAERPEGSISTLTIQRTEQRDSAMYRCASRQGTGISGNTIYFGEGSWLTVV.